One sample yielded the 30 T cell receptor beta chains listed below, sequenced in a study of neurological immune-mediated disorders. TCRdb fed the 5' RACE reads into MiXCR, producing one record per CDR3 protein. The sample holds tens of thousands of distinct CDR3 sequences, 4.3% seen once. Time point described: longitudinal time-point 3. Sequenced: PBMCs. The receptors stem from a woman aged 55-75 years with multiple sclerosis.

This clonotype was observed at least ten times. The V gene is TRBV2, the J gene TRBJ2-1; tentatively, D is TRBD2 (7 bases). Germline CDR1 reads SNHLY; CDR2 reads FYNNEI. V was pared by 10 bases and J by 3 bases, with 19 bases between. This CDR3 comprises 15 residues. The CDR3 sequence: CANRRGGGGYNEQFF. As DNA, the CDR3 is TGTGCCAACCGACGCGGGGGAGGGGGCTACAATGAGCAGTTCTTC.

There are many counts of this clonotype. V and J are TRBV4-1 and TRBJ2-7; TRBD1 matches at 7 bases. The J segment lost 6 bases and the V segment lost 4 bases, leaving 12 bases of the junction unmatched. The CDR3 spans 15 residues. The germline gives CDR1 MGHRA, CDR2 YSYEKL. The CDR3 nucleotides read TGCGCCAGCAGCCGATGGGACAGATGGGAATCCGAGCAGTACTTC. Amino acids: CASSRWDRWESEQYF.

V usage is TRBV20-1 and J usage is TRBJ2-1; 11 nucleotides line up with TRBD2. V shed 5 bases, J shed 12 bases, and the junction held 18 bases outside the gene matches. The CDR3 length is 16 residues. CDR1 DFQATT and CDR2 SNEGSKA come from the germline V gene (reference sequence). The CDR3 here is CSAPPSRTSGLRSQFF. CDR3 DNA: TGCAGTGCTCCCCCGTCCAGGACTAGCGGGCTCCGATCGCAGTTCTTC.

This clonotype was recorded many times. This sequence joins TRBV20-1 and TRBJ2-3; 15 positions match TRBD2. The V and J ends lost 5 bases and 3 bases, in that order; junction bases with no gene match: 6. The germline V gene encodes CDR1 DFQATT and CDR2 SNEGSKA (reference sequence). CDR3 length equals 16 residues. CDR3 sequence reads: CSAYTGTSGGTDTQYF. CDR3 bases: TGCAGTGCTTACACCGGGACTAGCGGGGGGACAGATACGCAGTATTTT.

This clonotype was counted a few times. V is TRBV6-1 and J is TRBJ1-5, with D tentatively TRBD1 (5 bases). Trimming left V 1 base short and J 4 bases short, with 14 bases between. There are 16 residues in the CDR3. Germline-derived CDR1 and CDR2 are MNHNS and SASEGT. The CDR3 DNA is TGTGCCAGCAGTGAAGGAATGGGGCTGGGGAATCAGCCCCAGCATTTT. Residues: CASSEGMGLGNQPQHF.

There are many counts of this clonotype. This chain links TRBV6-5 with TRBJ2-2; the D gene is possibly TRBD1 (6 bases). The CDR3 has 15 residues. Trimming left V 2 bases short and J 6 bases short, with 13 bases between. Germline CDR1 and CDR2: MNHEY and SVGAGI. The CDR3 DNA sequence: TGTGCCAGCAGTTACCTCCCACAGGGATCCGGGGAGCTGTTTTTT. It specifies CASSYLPQGSGELFF.

In its sample, this clonotype was seen many times. This chain connects TRBV6-6 to TRBJ2-3, with 11 bases that match TRBD2. The CDR3 extends over 17 amino acids. The V segment lost 2 bases and the J segment 2 bases; nucleotides outside the gene matches: 6. Per germline, CDR1 MNHNY and CDR2 SVGAGI (reference sequence). CDR3 in DNA: TGTGCCAGCAGTTACCCCCCTAGCGGGGGGCCCACAGATACGCAGTATTTT. Amino acids: CASSYPPSGGPTDTQYF.

Remarks on this clonotype: It may be a read error: a sequence one base away is much more abundant. J is TRBJ2-5 and V is TRBV4-1; 8 bases agree with TRBD2. V lost 3 bases to trimming and J lost 9 bases; unmatched junction nucleotides: 12. There are 15 residues in the CDR3. CDR1 and CDR2 (germline): MGHRA, YSYEKL. The CDR3 DNA reads TGCGCCAGCAGCCAGGCGGGACTAGTGTTGGAGTCCCAGTACTTC. The encoded protein is CASSQAGLVLESQYF.

Many counts were recorded for this clonotype. V and J are TRBV20-1 and TRBJ2-7; tentatively, D is TRBD2 (7 bases). The germline gives CDR1 DFQATT, CDR2 SNEGSKA (reference sequence). The CDR3 sequence is 11 residues long. Trimming removed 6 bases at V and 6 bases at J, with 12 bases between. CDR3: CSAWGGGEQYF. CDR3 DNA sequence: TGCAGTGCCTGGGGAGGGGGCGAGCAGTACTTC.

This clonotype has a count of ten or more. V gene TRBV4-1 combines with J gene TRBJ2-7; weak D call: TRBD1 (5 bases). The germline gives CDR1 MGHRA, CDR2 YSYEKL. The V end lost 5 bases, the J end lost 2 bases, and 10 bases lay between the germline ends. The CDR3 has 13 amino acids. CDR3 sequence (DNA): TGCGCCAGCAGCAAGACAGAGACCTACGAGCAGTACTTC. Its translation is CASSKTETYEQYF.

This clonotype was recorded many times. The chain uses TRBV29-1 and TRBJ2-3; no definite D call. CDR1 is SQVTM and CDR2 is ANQGSEA in the germline V gene. Trimming stripped 5 bases from V and 1 base from J, with 4 bases between. The CDR3 consists of 11 residues. This chain's CDR3 is CSVRGTDTQYF. The DNA for the CDR3 is TGCAGCGTTCGGGGCACAGATACGCAGTATTTT.

The table lists this clonotype with many counts. J is TRBJ1-2 and V is TRBV5-1; TRBD1 matches 9 bases. V shed 4 bases, J shed 8 bases, and the junction held 15 bases outside the gene matches. Germline loops: CDR1 SGHRS, CDR2 YFSETQ. This CDR3 contains 16 residues. Here the CDR3 reads CASSPNPGTGFGGYTF. CDR3 DNA sequence: TGCGCCAGCAGCCCAAACCCCGGGACAGGGTTTGGGGGCTACACCTTC. The full variable domain, completed using reference TRBV5-1 and TRBJ1-2, is KAGVTQTPRYLIKTRGQQVTLSCSPISGHRSVSWYQQTPGQGLQFLFEYFSETQRNKGNFPGRFSGRQFSNSRSEMNVSTLELGDSALYLCASSPNPGTGFGGYTFGSGTRLTVV.

This clonotype was seen at least ten times. The rearrangement links TRBV12-3 or TRBV12-4 to TRBJ1-1; D unclear. Trimming removed 10 bases at V and 1 base at J, with 10 bases between. This CDR3 spans 12 amino acids. CDR3 nucleotides: TGTGCCACCCAGATGAGGAACACTGAAGCTTTCTTT. It is translated as CATQMRNTEAFF.

This clonotype was detected ten times or more. This sequence joins TRBV4-2 and TRBJ2-5; D is perhaps TRBD2 (5 bases). Trimming removed 1 base from V and 5 bases from J, with 14 bases in between. CDR3 length equals 15 residues. Germline V gene data show CDR1 as LGHNA and CDR2 as YNFKEQ. For the CDR3, the DNA is TGTGCCAGCAGCCAAGTGGGGAGCGCCTCGGAGACCCAGTACTTC. Protein: CASSQVGSASETQYF.

The sample holds many counts of this clonotype. J is TRBJ2-2 and V is TRBV5-1; a weak D match, TRBD1 (5 bases). V gave up 0 bases and J gave up 5 bases, with 8 bases separating them. Per the germline V gene, CDR1 is SGHRS and CDR2 is YFSETQ. The CDR3 is 14 residues long. The CDR3 region is CASSLGTRTGELFF. CDR3 sequence (DNA): TGCGCCAGCAGCTTGGGGACACGAACCGGGGAGCTGTTTTTT.

This clonotype was recorded many times. The chain employs TRBV5-1 and TRBJ2-5; D is unclear. V was cut by 3 bases and J by 1 base, with 10 bases left in between. The length of the CDR3 is 14 residues. Germline V CDR1 and CDR2: SGHRS, YFSETQ. The CDR3 reads CASSSGPSQETQYF. The CDR3 nucleotides are TGCGCCAGCAGCTCTGGCCCAAGCCAAGAGACCCAGTACTTC.

This clonotype was observed many times. This chain uses TRBV5-1 with TRBJ1-2, with a possible D match to TRBD1 (5 bases). The ends were cut back, 5 bases at V and 2 bases at J, with 16 bases in the middle. CDR1 is SGHRS and CDR2 is YFSETQ in the germline V gene. The CDR3 length is 15 residues. The CDR3 DNA is TGCGCCAGCAGAGATCCAGGGAATAGCAACTATGGCTACACCTTC. Translation: CASRDPGNSNYGYTF.

This clonotype was counted at least ten times. The chain has TRBV27 and TRBJ1-2; 7 bases agree with TRBD1. Germline CDR1 MNHEY, CDR2 SMNVEV (reference sequence). CDR3 length: 14 residues. The ends lost 5 bases at V and 1 base at J; junction bases unmatched: 4. This CDR3 is CASSKQGINYGYTF. CDR3 bases: TGTGCCAGCAGTAAACAGGGGATTAACTATGGCTACACCTTC.

Many counts were recorded for this clonotype. V usage is TRBV20-1 and J usage is TRBJ1-2; tentatively, D is TRBD1 (5 bases). CDR1 and CDR2 (germline): DFQATT, SNEGSKA (reference sequence). The CDR3 sequence is 16 residues long. Trimming took 1 base from V and 0 from J, leaving 15 bases between them. The CDR3 spells CSARAPRGSTNYGYTF. The CDR3 coding sequence is TGCAGTGCTAGAGCCCCGAGGGGCAGTACTAACTATGGCTACACCTTC.

This clonotype was counted at least ten times. This chain joins TRBV5-1 and TRBJ1-1, with D possibly being TRBD1 (5 bases). V shed 0 bases and J shed 2 bases, with 11 bases lying between them. The CDR3 is 15 amino acids. The germline V gene encodes CDR1 SGHRS and CDR2 YFSETQ. Here the CDR3 DNA reads TGCGCCAGCAGCTTGGCCGGGACGGTCAACACTGAAGCTTTCTTT. It yields the protein CASSLAGTVNTEAFF.

This clonotype has at least ten counts. The chain joins TRBV5-5 to TRBJ1-1, with a possible D match to TRBD1 (5 bases). V was clipped by 1 base and J by 4 bases, with 14 bases between them. CDR3 size: 15 residues. CDR1 SGHKS and CDR2 YYEKEE come from the germline V gene (reference sequence). CDR3 DNA: TGTGCCAGCAGCTTGACCGTGGGGGTTGGCACTGAAGCTTTCTTT. As protein: CASSLTVGVGTEAFF. Combining the CDR3 with reference TRBV5-5 and TRBJ1-1 gives the whole variable domain DAGVTQSPTHLIKTRGQQVTLRCSPISGHKSVSWYQQVLGQGPQFIFQYYEKEERGRGNFPDRFSARQFPNYSSELNVNALLLGDSALYLCASSLTVGVGTEAFFGQGTRLTVV.

This clonotype was detected ten times or more. This sequence joins TRBV2 and TRBJ1-2; D is perhaps TRBD1 (6 bases). CDR1 is SNHLY, CDR2 FYNNEI, per germline. Trimming cost V 7 bases and J 6 bases, with 21 bases left between them. The CDR3 is 15 amino acids. CDR3 in amino acids: CASILNRQAPNGYTF. CDR3 nucleotide sequence: TGTGCCAGCATTTTAAATAGACAGGCCCCCAATGGCTACACCTTC.

This clonotype was recorded many times. The chain employs TRBV20-1 and TRBJ2-6; the D is unclear. This CDR3 region has 13 residues. V lost 1 base to trimming and J lost 3 bases, with 4 bases between them. CDR1 is DFQATT, CDR2 SNEGSKA, per germline (reference sequence). CDR3 coding DNA: TGCAGTGCTAGAGGTGGTGGGGCCAACGTCCTGACTTTC. Residues: CSARGGGANVLTF.

The J gene is TRBJ1-1, the V gene TRBV11-3; the D gene is possibly TRBD1 (6 bases). Trimming shortened V by 2 bases and J by 6 bases, and 10 bases separated the two germline ends. CDR3 length: 13 residues. In germline, CDR1 is SGHNT, CDR2 YENEEA. CDR3 DNA sequence: TGTGCCAGCAGCTTAACCCCAGGGGCTGAAGCTTTCTTT. Protein product: CASSLTPGAEAFF.

This clonotype was picked up many times. CDR3 nucleotides: TGTGCCAGCAGTCGCGACAGGGTCCACGAGCAGTACTTC. Protein product: CASSRDRVHEQYF. This chain connects TRBV2 to TRBJ2-7, with TRBD1 identical over 7 bases. The CDR3 spans 13 residues. CDR1 and CDR2 (germline): SNHLY, FYNNEI. Losses at the gene ends were 5 bases for V and 5 bases for J; bases not matched to a gene: 6.

At least ten counts were recorded for this clonotype. The chain couples TRBV20-1 to TRBJ1-1; D remains unclear. This CDR3 comprises 14 residues. V lost 0 bases and J lost 5, with 13 bases in between. Germline V gives CDR1 DFQATT, CDR2 SNEGSKA (reference sequence). Here the CDR3 DNA reads TGCAGTGCTAGAGAGAACCGAGTGAGAACTGAAGCTTTCTTT. Translation: CSARENRVRTEAFF.

This clonotype was counted many times. The rearrangement uses TRBV12-3 or TRBV12-4 and TRBJ1-1, with TRBD1 as a possible D gene (6 bases). The length of the CDR3 is 14 residues. The ends were cut back, 4 bases at V and 1 base at J, with 10 bases in the middle. The CDR3 DNA sequence: TGTGCCAGCAGTTGGGGGGGACAGAACACTGAAGCTTTCTTT. Translating gives CASSWGGQNTEAFF.

The sample holds many counts of this clonotype. This chain uses TRBV20-1 with TRBJ2-1; D is unresolved. The germline V gene encodes CDR1 DFQATT and CDR2 SNEGSKA (reference sequence). Trimming removed 6 bases at V and 3 bases at J, with 9 bases between. This CDR3 spans 12 amino acids. Here the CDR3 DNA reads TGCAGTGCCCAGGACGGCTACAATGAGCAGTTCTTC. The encoded protein is CSAQDGYNEQFF.

In this sample, this clonotype turned up many times. This chain uses TRBV29-1 with TRBJ2-7, with 10 bases lining up with TRBD1. Germline CDR1 and CDR2: SQVTM and ANQGSEA. Unmatched junction bases numbered 7, after V lost 7 bases and J lost 4 bases. The CDR3 runs 13 residues. CDR3 loop: CSAMTGGRYEQYF. CDR3 in DNA: TGCAGCGCGATGACAGGGGGCAGGTACGAGCAGTACTTC.

Comments on this clonotype: A much larger clone sits a single nucleotide away, making a read error possible. The rearrangement links TRBV6-2 or TRBV6-3 to TRBJ2-2; D tentatively reads TRBD1 or TRBD2 (5 bases each). With 1 base removed from V and 3 bases from J, the gap between germline ends came to 15 bases. Germline values: CDR1 MNHEY, CDR2 SVGEGT. There are 17 residues in the CDR3. This CDR3 is CASSYFFRDGYTGELFF. CDR3 DNA sequence: TGTGCCAGCAGTTACTTCTTCCGGGACGGCTACACCGGGGAGCTGTTTTTT.